Listed here are 10 T cell receptor beta chains from one sample, sequenced in a study of blood T cell repertoires in COVID-19 (dated by TCRdb to 2020 to 2022). Library prep was done by the immunoSEQ multiplex PCR assay. The clones in this table, taken by TCRdb from immuneACCESS, are in-frame only. Not every clone is retained; where verified, under half of the shortfall comes from an unresolved V gene, and the cause of the rest is unknown. The sample table holds around 250,000 clones, of which approximately 90% were seen once. The top ten hold roughly 3.9% of the sample. The sequenced material came from PBMCs or T cells enriched from blood (not recorded which). These receptors were obtained from a woman aged 30 to 39 with acute COVID-19.

V is TRBV2 and J is TRBJ2-7; maybe TRBD2 (6 bases). The ends were cut back, 3 bases at V and 7 bases at J, with 13 bases in the middle. CDR3 length: 13 residues. The V gene's germline CDR1 is SNHLY and CDR2 FYNNEI. CDR3 residues: CASSDRRVLEQYF. DNA for the CDR3: TGTGCCAGCAGTGACAGGAGGGTACTGGAGCAGTACTTC.

The genes are TRBV25-1 and TRBJ2-1, with 13 nucleotides matching TRBD2. The germline CDR1 and CDR2 sequences are MGHDK and SYGVNS. V lost 5 bases, J lost 4 bases, and 11 bases stayed unmatched. This CDR3 is built from 18 residues. CDR3 region: CASSPPGLAGSTYNEQFF. In DNA form, the CDR3 reads TGTGCCAGCAGTCCCCCGGGACTAGCGGGAAGTACGTACAATGAGCAGTTCTTC.

The chain carries TRBV4-3 and TRBJ1-4, with D maybe TRBD1 (6 bases). With 0 bases removed from V and 13 bases from J, the gap between germline ends came to 21 bases. Germline-derived CDR1 and CDR2 are LGHNA and YSLEER. This CDR3 spans 16 amino acids. The CDR3 reads CASSQDPDSAGGRLFF. The CDR3 nucleotides read TGCGCCAGCAGCCAAGATCCGGACAGCGCGGGAGGTAGACTGTTTTTT.

V and J are TRBV6-5 and TRBJ2-3, with 7 bases matching TRBD1. CDR3 length equals 15 residues. The germline CDR1 and CDR2 sequences are MNHEY and SVGAGI. V dropped 2 bases and J dropped 3; count of bases not matched to a gene: 5. CDR3 in DNA: TGTGCCAGCAGTTACGGGGGACAGTCAACAGATACGCAGTATTTT. Its protein is CASSYGGQSTDTQYF.

This chain joins TRBV30 and TRBJ1-1; D is perhaps TRBD1 (5 bases). V was trimmed by 4 bases and J by 7 bases, leaving 28 bases between them. The CDR3 consists of 17 residues. Germline CDR1 is GTSNPN and CDR2 is SVGIG (reference sequence). For the CDR3, the DNA is TGTGCCTGGACCCCGTGGGGTTTTTGGAGGGGTGGATTTGAAGCTTTCTTT. Residues: CAWTPWGFWRGGFEAFF.

The V call is TRBV6-5, the J call TRBJ2-7, with D possibly being TRBD1 (6 bases). The ends were cut back, 10 bases at V and 2 bases at J, with 12 bases in the middle. Germline V gives CDR1 MNHEY, CDR2 SVGAGI. This CDR3 contains 12 residues. CDR3 in DNA: TGTGCCACTCACAGGGACCCCTACGAGCAGTACTTC. It translates to CATHRDPYEQYF.

This sequence joins TRBV14 and TRBJ1-3; D not certain. Germline CDR1 reads SGHDN; CDR2 reads FVKESK. V lost 1 base and J lost 1, with 17 bases in between. CDR3 size: 18 residues. Here the CDR3 DNA reads TGTGCCAGCAGCCAAGGGTTGCACCCAGGACTGTCTGGAAACACCATATATTTT. Translation: CASSQGLHPGLSGNTIYF.

The table lists this clone with a count of one. The chain's CDR3 is CASSLVTEAFF. CDR3 in DNA: TGTGCCAGCAGCCTTGTCACTGAAGCTTTCTTT. The chain employs TRBV9 and TRBJ1-1, with no clear D. With 4 bases removed from V and 4 bases from J, the gap between germline ends came to 5 bases. The CDR3 consists of 11 residues. Germline V gene lookup returns CDR1 SGDLS and CDR2 YYNGEE.

The chain carries TRBV2 and TRBJ2-3, with 10 bases that match TRBD2. Germline V CDR1 and CDR2: SNHLY, FYNNEI. This CDR3 is built from 15 residues. J gave up 2 bases and V 8 bases, and 7 bases lay outside the gene matches. The CDR3 protein is CASGRGLANTDTQYF. The CDR3 coding sequence is TGTGCCAGCGGCCGGGGACTAGCGAACACAGATACGCAGTATTTT.

The chain links TRBV21-1 to TRBJ2-1; the tabulated D call, TRBD2, remains unverified against the DNA. TRBV21-1 has pseudogene status. The CDR3 contains 14 residues. The CDR3 DNA reads TGTGCCAGCAGCAGTCCAGCGAGTACCAATGAGCAGTTCTTC. Its translation is CASSSPASTNEQFF.